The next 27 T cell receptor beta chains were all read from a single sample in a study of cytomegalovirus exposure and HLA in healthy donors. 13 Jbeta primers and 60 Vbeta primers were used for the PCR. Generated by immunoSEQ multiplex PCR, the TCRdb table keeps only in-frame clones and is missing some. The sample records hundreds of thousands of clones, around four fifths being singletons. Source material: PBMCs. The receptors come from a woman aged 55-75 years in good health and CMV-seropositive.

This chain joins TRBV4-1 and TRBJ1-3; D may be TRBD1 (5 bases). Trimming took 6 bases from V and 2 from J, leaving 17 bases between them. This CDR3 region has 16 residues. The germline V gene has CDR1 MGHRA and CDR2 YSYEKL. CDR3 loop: CASRGLQDVAGNTIYF. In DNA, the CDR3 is TGCGCCAGCAGGGGGTTACAGGACGTCGCTGGAAACACCATATATTTT.

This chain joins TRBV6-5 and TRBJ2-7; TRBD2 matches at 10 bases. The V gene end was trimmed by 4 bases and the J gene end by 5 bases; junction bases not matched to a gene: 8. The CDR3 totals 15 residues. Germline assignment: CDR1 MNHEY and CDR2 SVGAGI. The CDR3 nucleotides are TGTGCCAGCAGTTTCACCGGGACTAGCGATAACGAGCAGTACTTC. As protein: CASSFTGTSDNEQYF.

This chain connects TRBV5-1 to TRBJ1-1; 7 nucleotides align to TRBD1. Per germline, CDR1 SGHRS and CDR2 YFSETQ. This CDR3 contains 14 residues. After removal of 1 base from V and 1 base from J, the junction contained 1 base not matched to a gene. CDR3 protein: CASSLNRGNTEAFF. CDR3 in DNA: TGCGCCAGCAGCTTGAACAGGGGGAACACTGAAGCTTTCTTT. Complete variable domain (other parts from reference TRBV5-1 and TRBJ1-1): KAGVTQTPRYLIKTRGQQVTLSCSPISGHRSVSWYQQTPGQGLQFLFEYFSETQRNKGNFPGRFSGRQFSNSRSEMNVSTLELGDSALYLCASSLNRGNTEAFFGQGTRLTVV.

CDR3 protein: CASSLAPAYEQYF. Written as DNA, the CDR3 is TGTGCCAGCAGCTTAGCGCCGGCCTACGAGCAGTACTTC. This chain uses TRBV7-2 with TRBJ2-7, with D hard to call. V lost 0 bases to trimming and J lost 2 bases, with 5 bases between them. Germline CDR1 and CDR2: SGHTA and FQGNSA. This CDR3 has 13 amino acids.

The CDR3 region is CASSQEPGGSYNSPLHF. The CDR3 nucleotides are TGTGCCAGCAGCCAAGAGCCAGGGGGCTCCTATAATTCACCCCTCCACTTT. The chain employs TRBV4-2 and TRBJ1-6; 7 bases are shared with TRBD1. Per the germline V gene, CDR1 is LGHNA and CDR2 is YNFKEQ. The length of the CDR3 is 17 residues. The J segment lost 0 bases and the V segment lost 0 bases, leaving 2 bases of the junction unmatched.

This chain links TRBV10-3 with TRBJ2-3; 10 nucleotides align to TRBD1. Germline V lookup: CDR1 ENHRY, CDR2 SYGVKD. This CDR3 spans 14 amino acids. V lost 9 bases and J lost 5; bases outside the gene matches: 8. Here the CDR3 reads CAIRQGAERDTQYF. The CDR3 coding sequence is TGTGCCATTCGACAGGGGGCGGAAAGAGATACGCAGTATTTT.

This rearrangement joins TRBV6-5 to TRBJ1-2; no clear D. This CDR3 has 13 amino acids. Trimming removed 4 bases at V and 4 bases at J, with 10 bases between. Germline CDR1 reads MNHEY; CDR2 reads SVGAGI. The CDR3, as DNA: TGTGCCAGCAGTTCCCGCGACATCTATGGCTACACCTTC. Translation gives CASSSRDIYGYTF.

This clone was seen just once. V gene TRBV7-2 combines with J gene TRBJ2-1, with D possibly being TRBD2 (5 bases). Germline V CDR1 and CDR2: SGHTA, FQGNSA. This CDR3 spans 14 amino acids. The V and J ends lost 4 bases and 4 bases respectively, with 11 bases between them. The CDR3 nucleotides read TGTGCCAGCAGCTACTCGAGCGGATACAATGAGCAGTTCTTC. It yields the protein CASSYSSGYNEQFF.

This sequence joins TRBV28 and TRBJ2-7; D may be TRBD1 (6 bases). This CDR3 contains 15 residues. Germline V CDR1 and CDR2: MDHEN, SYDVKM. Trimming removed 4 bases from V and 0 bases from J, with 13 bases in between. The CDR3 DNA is TGTGCCAGCAGTTCTTTGGGGGCCCTCTCCTACGAGCAGTACTTC. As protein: CASSSLGALSYEQYF.

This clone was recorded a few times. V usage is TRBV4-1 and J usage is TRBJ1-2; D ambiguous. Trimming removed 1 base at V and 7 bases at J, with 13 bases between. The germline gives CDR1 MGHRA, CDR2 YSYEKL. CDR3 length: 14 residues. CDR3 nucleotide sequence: TGCGCCAGCAGCCAAGTTGGCAGTGAAATTGGCTACACCTTC. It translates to CASSQVGSEIGYTF.

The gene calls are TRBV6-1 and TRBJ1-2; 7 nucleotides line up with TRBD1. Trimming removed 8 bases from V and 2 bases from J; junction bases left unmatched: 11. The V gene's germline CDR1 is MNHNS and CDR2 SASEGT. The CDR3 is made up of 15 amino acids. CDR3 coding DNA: TGTGCCAGCTCACCCGGACAGGCCGGAAACTATGGCTACACCTTC. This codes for CASSPGQAGNYGYTF.

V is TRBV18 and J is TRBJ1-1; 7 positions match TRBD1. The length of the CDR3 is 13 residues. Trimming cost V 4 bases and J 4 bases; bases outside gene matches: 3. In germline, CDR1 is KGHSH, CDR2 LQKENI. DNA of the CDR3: TGTGCCAGCTCACAGACAGGGCCCACTGAAGCTTTCTTT. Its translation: CASSQTGPTEAFF. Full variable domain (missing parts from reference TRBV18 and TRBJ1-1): NAGVMQNPRHLVRRRGQEARLRCSPMKGHSHVYWYRQLPEEGLKFMVYLQKENIIDESGMPKERFSAEFPKEGPSILRIQQVVRGDSAAYFCASSQTGPTEAFFGQGTRLTVV.

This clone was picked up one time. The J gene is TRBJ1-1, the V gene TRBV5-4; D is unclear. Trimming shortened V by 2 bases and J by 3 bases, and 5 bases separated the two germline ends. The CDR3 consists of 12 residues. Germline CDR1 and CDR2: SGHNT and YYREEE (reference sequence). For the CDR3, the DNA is TGTGCCAGCAGCTTTGAGGACACTGAAGCTTTCTTT. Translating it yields CASSFEDTEAFF.

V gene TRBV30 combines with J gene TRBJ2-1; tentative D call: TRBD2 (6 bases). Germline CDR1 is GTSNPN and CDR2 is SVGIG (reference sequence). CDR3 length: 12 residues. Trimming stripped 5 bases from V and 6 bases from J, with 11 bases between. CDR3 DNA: TGTGCCTGGGAGGGACTCCGCAATGAGCAGTTCTTC. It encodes CAWEGLRNEQFF.

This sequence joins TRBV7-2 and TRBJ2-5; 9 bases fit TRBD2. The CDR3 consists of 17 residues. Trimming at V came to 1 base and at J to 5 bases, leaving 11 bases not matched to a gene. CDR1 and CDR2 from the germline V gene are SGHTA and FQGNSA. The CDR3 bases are TGTGCCAGCAGCTTAGTCGGCGGGGGGGCCATTTTCGAGACCCAGTACTTC. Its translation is CASSLVGGGAIFETQYF.

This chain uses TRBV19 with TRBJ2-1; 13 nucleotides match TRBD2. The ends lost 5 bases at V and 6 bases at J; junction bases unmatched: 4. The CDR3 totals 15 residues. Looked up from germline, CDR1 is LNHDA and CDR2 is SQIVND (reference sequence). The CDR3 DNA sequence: TGTGCCAGTAGTCAGCGGACTAGCGGGAGCAATGAGCAGTTCTTC. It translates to CASSQRTSGSNEQFF. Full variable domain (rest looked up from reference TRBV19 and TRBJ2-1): DGGITQSPKYLFRKEGQNVTLSCEQNLNHDAMYWYRQDPGQGLRLIYYSQIVNDFQKGDIAEGYSVSREKKESFPLTVTSAQKNPTAFYLCASSQRTSGSNEQFFGPGTRLTVL.

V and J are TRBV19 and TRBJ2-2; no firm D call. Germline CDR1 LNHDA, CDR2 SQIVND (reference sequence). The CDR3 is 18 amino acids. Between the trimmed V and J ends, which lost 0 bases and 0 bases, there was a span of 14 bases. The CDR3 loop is CASSIDSKYDTNTGELFF. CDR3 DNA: TGTGCCAGTAGTATAGATAGTAAGTACGACACGAACACCGGGGAGCTGTTTTTT.

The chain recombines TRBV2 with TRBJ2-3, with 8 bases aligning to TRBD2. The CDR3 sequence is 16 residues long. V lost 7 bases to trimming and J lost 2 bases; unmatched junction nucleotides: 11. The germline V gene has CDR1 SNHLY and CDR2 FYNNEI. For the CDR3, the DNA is TGTGCCAGCATCGGTCGGAGCGGGAGTCTCACAGATACGCAGTATTTT. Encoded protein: CASIGRSGSLTDTQYF.

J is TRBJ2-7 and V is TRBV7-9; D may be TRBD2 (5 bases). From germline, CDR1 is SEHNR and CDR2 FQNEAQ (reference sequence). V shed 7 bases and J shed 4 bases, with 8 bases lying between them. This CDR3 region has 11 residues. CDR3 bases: TGTGCCAGCATAAGCGGTTACGAGCAGTACTTC. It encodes CASISGYEQYF. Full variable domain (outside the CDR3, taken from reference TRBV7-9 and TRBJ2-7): DTGVSQNPRHKITKRGQNVTFRCDPISEHNRLYWYRQTLGQGPEFLTYFQNEAQLEKSRLLSDRFSAERPKGSFSTLEIQRTEQGDSAMYLCASISGYEQYFGPGTRLTVT.

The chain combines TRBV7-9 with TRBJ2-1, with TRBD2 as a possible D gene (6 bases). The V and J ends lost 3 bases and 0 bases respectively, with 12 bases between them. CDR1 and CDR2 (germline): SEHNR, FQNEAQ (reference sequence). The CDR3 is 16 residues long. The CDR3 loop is CASSFPGGNSYNEQFF. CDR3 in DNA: TGTGCCAGCAGCTTCCCTGGGGGGAACTCCTACAATGAGCAGTTCTTC.

In DNA, the CDR3 is TGCGCCAGCGGGAGGACCCAGGTCTACGAGCAGTACTTC. The encoded protein is CASGRTQVYEQYF. The chain employs TRBV10-2 and TRBJ2-7; D might be TRBD2 (6 bases). V lost 8 bases and J 3 bases, leaving 14 bases between the germline ends. Germline-derived CDR1 and CDR2 are WSHSY and SAAADI. The CDR3 is made up of 13 amino acids.

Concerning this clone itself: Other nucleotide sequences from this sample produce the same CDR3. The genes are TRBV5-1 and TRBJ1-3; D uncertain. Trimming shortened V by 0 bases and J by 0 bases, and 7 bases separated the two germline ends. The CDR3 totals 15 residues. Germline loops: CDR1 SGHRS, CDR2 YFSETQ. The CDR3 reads CASSLDGSSGNTIYF. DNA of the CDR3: TGCGCCAGCAGCTTGGACGGGAGCTCTGGAAACACCATATATTTT. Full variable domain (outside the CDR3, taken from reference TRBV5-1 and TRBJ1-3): KAGVTQTPRYLIKTRGQQVTLSCSPISGHRSVSWYQQTPGQGLQFLFEYFSETQRNKGNFPGRFSGRQFSNSRSEMNVSTLELGDSALYLCASSLDGSSGNTIYFGEGSWLTVV.

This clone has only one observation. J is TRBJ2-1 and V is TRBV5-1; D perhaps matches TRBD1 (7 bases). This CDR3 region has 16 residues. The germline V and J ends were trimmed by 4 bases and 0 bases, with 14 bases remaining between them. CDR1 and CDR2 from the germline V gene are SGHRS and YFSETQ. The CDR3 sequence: CASSIQGGGSYNEQFF. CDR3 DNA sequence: TGCGCCAGCAGCATCCAGGGGGGAGGCTCCTACAATGAGCAGTTCTTC.

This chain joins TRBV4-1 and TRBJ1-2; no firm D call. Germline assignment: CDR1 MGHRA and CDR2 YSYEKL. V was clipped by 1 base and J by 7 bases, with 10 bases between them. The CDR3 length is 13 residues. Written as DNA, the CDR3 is TGCGCCAGCAGCCAAGTTGAACAGCCTGGCTACACCTTC. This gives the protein CASSQVEQPGYTF.

CDR3 bases: TGCGCCAGCAGCTCGACAGGGACCTCTGGAAACACCATATATTTT. Translated, it gives CASSSTGTSGNTIYF. This chain links TRBV5-1 with TRBJ1-3; 7 bases are shared with TRBD1. This CDR3 is 15 amino acids long. Trimming took 3 bases from V and 0 from J; bases not matched to a gene: 3. Germline lookup yields CDR1 SGHRS and CDR2 YFSETQ.

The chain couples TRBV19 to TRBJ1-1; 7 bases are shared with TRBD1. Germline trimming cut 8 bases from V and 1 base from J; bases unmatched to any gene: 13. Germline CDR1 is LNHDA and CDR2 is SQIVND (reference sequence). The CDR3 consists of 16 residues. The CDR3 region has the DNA TGTGCCAGTTCTCACAGGGGCCGAAATCCGAACACTGAAGCTTTCTTT. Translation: CASSHRGRNPNTEAFF.

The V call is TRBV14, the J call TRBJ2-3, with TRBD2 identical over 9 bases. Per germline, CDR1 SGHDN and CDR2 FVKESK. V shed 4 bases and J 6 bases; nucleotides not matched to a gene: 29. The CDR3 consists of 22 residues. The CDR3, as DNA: TGTGCCAGCAGCCGGACCATCCGCCAAGTGGGCGGGAGGGCCGAATTATCGGATACGCAGTATTTT. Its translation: CASSRTIRQVGGRAELSDTQYF.